The T cell receptor beta chain under discussion was sequenced for a study of T cell repertoires in cytomegalovirus infection. The overall study: Indicated by public TCR beta signatures were CMV infection and matching HLA type.

Study-wide findings and caveats: CMV-specific TCR beta clonotypes restricted by HLA-C were the ones dominating the ex vivo response.

One entry per CDR3 protein results from TCRdb running MiXCR on the reads. This table has hundreds of thousands of distinct CDR3 sequences, roughly 43% appearing once. CDR1 is MNHNS, CDR2 SASEGT, per germline. V was pared by 3 bases and J by 8 bases, with 22 bases between. The CDR3 spans 16 residues. Of note for this clonotype: The target antigen is unknown.

V usage is TRBV6-1 and J usage is TRBJ2-5; TRBD1 is a possible D gene (5 bases). This clonotype was obtained from a human donor in good health (CMV status not recorded). Some clones in this sample may be carry-over from other donors' samples. The sequences come from cultured PBMCs, collected from culture after CMV antigen stimulation. The CDR3 sequence is CASSETRQGPSKTQYF. DNA of the CDR3: TGTGCCAGCAGTGAGACACGGCAGGGCCCTTCTAAAACCCAGTACTTC.